This note documents a single T cell receptor (beta chain) sequence. Its antigen is not known. CDR1 is SGHTA, CDR2 FQGNSA, per germline. Trimming took 11 bases from V and 0 from J, leaving 13 bases between them. There are 13 residues in the CDR3. TCRdb keeps only in-frame clones here, not all; method: immunoSEQ multiplex PCR. Among over a million clones listed, approximately 97% were seen once. These data come from a study of shared clonotypes between healthy human individuals. Across the study: Donors, aged 18 to 49, were a couple of women and three men. CD8 memory received one plate per donor, CD8 naive two, CD4 memory three and CD4 naive three.

Whole-study results and caveats: When naive CD4 clonotypes were compared across a few donors, about 4.8% were shared.

This receptor was obtained from a man aged 25-45 years in good health. Specimen: naive CD4+ T cells sorted from blood. Subset specified: CD45RA+ positively selected. This chain uses TRBV7-2 with TRBJ1-1; no firm D call. In DNA, the CDR3 is TGTGCCTATCCGGCACAATTGAACACTGAAGCTTTCTTT. Translating it yields CAYPAQLNTEAFF. Complete variable domain (other parts from reference TRBV7-2 and TRBJ1-1): GAGVSQSPSNKVTEKGKDVELRCDPISGHTALYWYRQSLGQGLEFLIYFQGNSAPDKSGLPSDRFSAERTGGSVSTLTIQRTQQEDSAVYLCAYPAQLNTEAFFGQGTRLTVV.